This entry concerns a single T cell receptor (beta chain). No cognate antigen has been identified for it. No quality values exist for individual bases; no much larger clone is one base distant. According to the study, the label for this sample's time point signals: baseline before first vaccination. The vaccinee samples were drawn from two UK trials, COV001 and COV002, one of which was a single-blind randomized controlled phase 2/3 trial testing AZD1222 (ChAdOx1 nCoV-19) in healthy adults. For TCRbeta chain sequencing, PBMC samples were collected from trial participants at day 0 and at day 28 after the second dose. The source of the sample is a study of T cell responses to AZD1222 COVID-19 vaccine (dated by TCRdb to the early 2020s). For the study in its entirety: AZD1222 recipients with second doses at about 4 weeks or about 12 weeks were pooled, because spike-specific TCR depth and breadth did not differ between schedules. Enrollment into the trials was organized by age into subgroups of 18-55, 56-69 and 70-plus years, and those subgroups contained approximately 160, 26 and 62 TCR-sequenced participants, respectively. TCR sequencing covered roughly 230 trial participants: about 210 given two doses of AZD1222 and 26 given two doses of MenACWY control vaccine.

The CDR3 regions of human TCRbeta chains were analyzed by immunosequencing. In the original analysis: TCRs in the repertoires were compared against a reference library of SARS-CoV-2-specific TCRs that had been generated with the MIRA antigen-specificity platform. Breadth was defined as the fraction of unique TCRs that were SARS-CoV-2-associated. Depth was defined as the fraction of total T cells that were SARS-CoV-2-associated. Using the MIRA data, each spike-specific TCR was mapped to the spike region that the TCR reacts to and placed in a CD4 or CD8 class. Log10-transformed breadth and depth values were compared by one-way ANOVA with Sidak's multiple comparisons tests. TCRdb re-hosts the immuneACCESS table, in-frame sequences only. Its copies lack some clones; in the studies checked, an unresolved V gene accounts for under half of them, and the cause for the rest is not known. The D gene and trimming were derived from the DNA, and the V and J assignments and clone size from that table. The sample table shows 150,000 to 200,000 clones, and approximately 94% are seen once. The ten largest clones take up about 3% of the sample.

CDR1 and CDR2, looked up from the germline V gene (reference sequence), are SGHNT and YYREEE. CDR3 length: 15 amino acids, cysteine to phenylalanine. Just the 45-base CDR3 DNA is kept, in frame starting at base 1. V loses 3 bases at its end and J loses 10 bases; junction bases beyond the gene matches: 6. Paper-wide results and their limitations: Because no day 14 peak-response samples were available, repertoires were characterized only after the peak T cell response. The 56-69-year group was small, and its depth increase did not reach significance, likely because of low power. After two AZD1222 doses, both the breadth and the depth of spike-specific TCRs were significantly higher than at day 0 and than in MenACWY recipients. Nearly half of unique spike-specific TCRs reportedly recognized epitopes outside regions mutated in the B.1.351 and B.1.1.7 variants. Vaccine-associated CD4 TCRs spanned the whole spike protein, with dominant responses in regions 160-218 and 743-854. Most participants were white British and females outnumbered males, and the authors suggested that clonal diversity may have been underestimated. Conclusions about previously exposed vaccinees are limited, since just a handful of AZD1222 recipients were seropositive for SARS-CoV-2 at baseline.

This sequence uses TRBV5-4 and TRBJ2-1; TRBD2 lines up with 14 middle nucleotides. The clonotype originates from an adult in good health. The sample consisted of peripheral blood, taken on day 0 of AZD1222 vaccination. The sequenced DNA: TGTGCCAGCAGCTCGGGACTAGCGGGAGCAAGGGAGCAGTTCTTC. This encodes CASSSGLAGAREQFF.